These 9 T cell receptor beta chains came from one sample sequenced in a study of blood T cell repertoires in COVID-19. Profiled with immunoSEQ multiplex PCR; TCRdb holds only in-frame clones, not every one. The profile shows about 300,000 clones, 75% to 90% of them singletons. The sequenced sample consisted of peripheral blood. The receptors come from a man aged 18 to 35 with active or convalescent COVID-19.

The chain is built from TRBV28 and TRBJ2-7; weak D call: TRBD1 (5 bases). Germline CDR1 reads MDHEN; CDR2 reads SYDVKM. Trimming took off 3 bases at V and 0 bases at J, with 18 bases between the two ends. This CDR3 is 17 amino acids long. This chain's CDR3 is CASSFPTGPDNSYEQYF. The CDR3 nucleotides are TGTGCCAGCAGTTTCCCAACCGGGCCGGACAACTCCTACGAGCAGTACTTC.

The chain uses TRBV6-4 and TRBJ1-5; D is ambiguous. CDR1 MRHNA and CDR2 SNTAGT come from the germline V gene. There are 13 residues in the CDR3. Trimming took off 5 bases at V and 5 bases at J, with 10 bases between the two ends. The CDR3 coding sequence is TGTGCCAGCAGTCCTCACGGGGATCAGCCCCAGCATTTT. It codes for CASSPHGDQPQHF.

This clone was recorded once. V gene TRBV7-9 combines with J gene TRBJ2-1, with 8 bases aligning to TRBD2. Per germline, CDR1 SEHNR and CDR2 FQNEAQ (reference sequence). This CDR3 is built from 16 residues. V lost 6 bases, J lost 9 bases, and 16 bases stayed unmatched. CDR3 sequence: CASRSFPGLVPVEQFF. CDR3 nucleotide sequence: TGTGCCAGCAGGTCATTTCCGGGACTAGTACCGGTTGAGCAGTTCTTC. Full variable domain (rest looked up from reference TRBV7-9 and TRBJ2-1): DTGVSQNPRHKITKRGQNVTFRCDPISEHNRLYWYRQTLGQGPEFLTYFQNEAQLEKSRLLSDRFSAERPKGSFSTLEIQRTEQGDSAMYLCASRSFPGLVPVEQFFGPGTRLTVL.

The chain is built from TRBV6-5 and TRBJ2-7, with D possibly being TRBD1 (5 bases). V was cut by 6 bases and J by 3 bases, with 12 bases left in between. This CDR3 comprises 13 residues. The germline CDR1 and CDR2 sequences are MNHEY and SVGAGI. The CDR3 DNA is TGTGCCAGCAGCTTCGGACAAGACTACGAGCAGTACTTC. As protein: CASSFGQDYEQYF.

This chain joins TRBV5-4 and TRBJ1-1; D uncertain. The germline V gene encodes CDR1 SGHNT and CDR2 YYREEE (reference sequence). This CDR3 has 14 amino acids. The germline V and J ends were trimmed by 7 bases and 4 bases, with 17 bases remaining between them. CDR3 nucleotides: TGTGCCAGCCGCCTAGGAGGGTCTGGCACTGAAGCTTTCTTT. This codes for CASRLGGSGTEAFF.

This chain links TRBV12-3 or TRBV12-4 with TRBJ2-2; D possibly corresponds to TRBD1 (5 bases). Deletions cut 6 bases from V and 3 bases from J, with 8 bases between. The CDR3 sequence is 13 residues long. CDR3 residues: CASRAGYTGELFF. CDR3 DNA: TGTGCCAGCAGGGCAGGGTACACCGGGGAGCTGTTTTTT.

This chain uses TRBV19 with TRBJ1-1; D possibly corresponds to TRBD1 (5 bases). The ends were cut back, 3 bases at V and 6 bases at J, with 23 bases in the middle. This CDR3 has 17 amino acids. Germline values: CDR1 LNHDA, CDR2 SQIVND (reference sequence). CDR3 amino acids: CASSIRRVDDKVSEAFF. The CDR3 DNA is TGTGCCAGTAGTATCCGCAGGGTGGATGATAAGGTTTCTGAAGCTTTCTTT.

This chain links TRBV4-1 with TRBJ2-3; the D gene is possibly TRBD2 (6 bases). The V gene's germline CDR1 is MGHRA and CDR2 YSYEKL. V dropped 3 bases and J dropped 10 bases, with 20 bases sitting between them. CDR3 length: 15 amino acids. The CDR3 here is CASSHPTDGSVAQYF. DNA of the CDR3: TGCGCCAGCAGCCACCCTACGGACGGGAGTGTGGCGCAGTATTTT.

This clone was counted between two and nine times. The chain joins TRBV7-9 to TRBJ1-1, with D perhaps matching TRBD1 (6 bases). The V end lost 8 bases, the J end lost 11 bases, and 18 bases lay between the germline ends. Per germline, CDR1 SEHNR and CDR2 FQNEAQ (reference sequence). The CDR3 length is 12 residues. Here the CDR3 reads CASLAGAEVAFF. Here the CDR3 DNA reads TGTGCCAGCTTGGCAGGGGCCGAGGTTGCTTTCTTT.